A selection of T cell receptor beta chains follows, all from one sample in a study of shared clonotypes between healthy human individuals. The method was immunoSEQ multiplex PCR; TCRdb's version includes in-frame clones alone and lacks a portion of them. This sample has about 1.1 million clones, with about 80% found just once. Sequencing was carried out using memory CD4+ T cells from PBMCs. These receptor sequences come from a man younger than 30 in good health. Some clones in this sample may be carry-over from other donors' samples. CDR3s include the opening cysteine and the closing phenylalanine or tryptophan. Each record gives: J gene, V gene, D gene, CDR3 protein. D genes are given only for firm matches.

>TRBJ2-7|TRBV27|-
CASSLIGAGHVSSYEQYF
>TRBJ2-1|TRBV11-2|-
CASSLGFGSHNEQFF
>TRBJ1-2|TRBV28|TRBD1
CASNPPHGQGYGYTF
>TRBJ1-2|TRBV27|-
CASSLSVVGRPTTNYGYTF
>TRBJ2-5|TRBV5-4|TRBD2
CASSLYLAGGETQYF
>TRBJ1-2|TRBV7-9|-
CASLQGNSGYTF
>TRBJ2-5|TRBV2|-
CASSPQGRETQYF
>TRBJ1-2|TRBV5-4|-
CASSLRQTGVYGYTF
>TRBJ2-5|TRBV5-1|TRBD1
CASSSRGQSGMETQYF
>TRBJ1-3|TRBV4-2|-
CASSQGALKSSGNTIYF
>TRBJ2-6|TRBV7-3|-
CASSLEARSGANVLTF
>TRBJ2-1|TRBV9|TRBD1
CASSVEGAYNEQFF
>TRBJ2-4|TRBV7-9|-
CASSPDGGLNIQYF
>TRBJ2-5|TRBV5-1|-
CAGSLMAQQETQYF
>TRBJ2-3|TRBV11-3|-
CASSLGAPTDTQYF
>TRBJ2-7|TRBV5-4|-
CASSLGQGSAAFEQYF
>TRBJ2-5|TRBV30|TRBD2
CAWRDTSGGETQYF
>TRBJ2-5|TRBV4-1|-
CASSQGTVETQYF
>TRBJ1-4|TRBV9|-
CASSVGTLNEKLFF
>TRBJ2-3|TRBV21-1|-
CASSNCGGTRTDTQYF
>TRBJ2-2|TRBV7-3|TRBD2
CASRASGINRELFF
>TRBJ1-2|TRBV7-2|-
CASSSFGLEGYTF
>TRBJ2-7|TRBV9|-
CASSGPTEGYEQYF
>TRBJ1-1|TRBV28|-
CASCRGDTKANTEAFF
>TRBJ2-1|TRBV18|TRBD2
CASSNAGQGRGLAGDNEQFF
>TRBJ2-3|TRBV7-2|-
CASSLVSNTDTQYF
>TRBJ1-2|TRBV2|TRBD1
CAKPTGVYGYTF
>TRBJ2-7|TRBV4-1|-
CASSPGQYEQYF
>TRBJ2-3|TRBV15|TRBD2
CATSRVPSGVRTDTQYF
>TRBJ1-5|TRBV30|-
CAWSVLGLSNQPQHF
>TRBJ2-7|TRBV7-2|-
CASSFSGTTAYEQYF
>TRBJ2-7|TRBV2|TRBD1
CASSSRTGGGGEQYF
>TRBJ1-4|TRBV5-1|TRBD1
CASSMGQGQEKLFF
>TRBJ2-7|TRBV11-3|-
CASSSRVGEQYF
>TRBJ2-3|TRBV5-1|-
CASSLVDTQYF
>TRBJ1-1|TRBV11-2|-
CASSPLGGVNTEAFF
>TRBJ1-1|TRBV6-5|-
CASSPLRAEAFF
>TRBJ2-7|TRBV11-2|-
CASSLMLGGNEQYF
>TRBJ2-2|TRBV7-2|TRBD1
CASSLEGQINTGELFF
>TRBJ2-2|TRBV9|TRBD2
CASSVASGGIGELFF
>TRBJ1-1|TRBV5-4|-
CASSLSQANTEAFF
>TRBJ1-2|TRBV10-3|TRBD1
CAIGTGKNYGYTF
>TRBJ1-1|TRBV7-9|-
CASSLALGRATEAFF
>TRBJ2-7|TRBV15|TRBD1
CATSPKTGNQYEQYF
>TRBJ2-7|TRBV4-1|-
CASSQAYAYEQYF
>TRBJ1-1|TRBV6-1|-
CASSDLAEAFF
>TRBJ1-4|TRBV5-1|-
CASSLDKVEKLFF
>TRBJ2-7|TRBV20-1|TRBD2
CSAGLVGEQYF
>TRBJ2-2|TRBV5-6|-
CASSLYDIAGELFF
>TRBJ1-1|TRBV28|-
CASRPNNLMNTEAFF
>TRBJ1-1|TRBV30|-
CAWSVEGGGTGEAFF
>TRBJ2-5|TRBV5-4|-
CASSLGTPVQETQYF
>TRBJ1-3|TRBV5-1|-
CASSLGLVSSGNTIYF
>TRBJ1-1|TRBV5-4|-
CASSLVRGAGQNTEAFF
>TRBJ2-5|TRBV6-6|-
CASSYVGLGETQYF
>TRBJ2-1|TRBV30|TRBD2
CAWRGLAVAGEQFF
>TRBJ2-7|TRBV9|-
CASSVAGGTYEQYF
>TRBJ1-2|TRBV29-1|TRBD1
CSVRGDQGYTF
>TRBJ1-2|TRBV28|TRBD1
CASSLDWTGGWGYTF